The rows below give T cell receptor beta chains drawn from one sample of a study of beta chain features in type 1 diabetes. Sequenced by immunoSEQ multiplex PCR; TCRdb stores in-frame clones only, minus some. The sample has about 660,000 clones, about 14% seen once. Specimen: naive CD4+ T cells from blood. These receptors were collected from a man between 18 and 35 years old with type 1 diabetes. Each CDR3 is given with its conserved first and last residue. Each record gives: V gene, D gene, clone size, J gene, CDR3 DNA, CDR3 protein. The D gene is left open where the match is weak. Expanded clones are given a class, and other clones once, few, many or no size at all.

>TRBV7-9|TRBD1|NA|TRBJ1-2
TGTGCCAGCAGCCAAGGGACAGCTGGGGAAGGCTACACCTTC
CASSQGTAGEGYTF
>TRBV5-1|NA|NA|TRBJ1-5
TGCGCCAGCAGCTTGGGGGCAGCAGGCAATCAGCCCCAGCATTTT
CASSLGAAGNQPQHF
>TRBV9|NA|NA|TRBJ1-1
TGTGCCAGCAGCGTAGTAGGTCAGATGAACACTGAAGCTTTCTTT
CASSVVGQMNTEAFF
>TRBV7-2|NA|NA|TRBJ1-2
TGTGCCAGCAGCTTAGCGCAGAGAAGCGGTGGCTACACCTTC
CASSLAQRSGGYTF
>TRBV18|NA|few|TRBJ2-1
TGTGCCAGCTCACCACGGGTAGAGTACAATGAGCAGTTCTTC
CASSPRVEYNEQFF
>TRBV4-3|NA|few|TRBJ2-3
TGCGCCAGCAGCCAAGTGGGGTTTTCCGCAGATACGCAGTATTTT
CASSQVGFSADTQYF
>TRBV2|TRBD1|NA|TRBJ2-1
TGTGCCAGCAGGTTGGGACAGCTTAATGAGCAGTTCTTC
CASRLGQLNEQFF
>TRBV6-5|NA|NA|TRBJ2-7
TGTGCCAGCAGTTGGGACACCCAGGGCGAGCAGTACTTC
CASSWDTQGEQYF
>TRBV19|NA|few|TRBJ1-1
TGTGCCAGTAGTCGGGGGGCCGCTTTCTTT
CASSRGAAFF
>TRBV2|NA|few|TRBJ2-5
TGTGCCAGCAGTGGGGGTGGCAACCAGTACTTC
CASSGGGNQYF
>TRBV29-1|TRBD1|few|TRBJ2-5
TGCAGCGTTTCACAGGGGTCTGGGGAGACCCAGTACTTC
CSVSQGSGETQYF
>TRBV7-2|NA|NA|TRBJ2-1
TGTGCCAGCAGCTTATCGTATGAGCAGTTCTTC
CASSLSYEQFF
>TRBV29-1|NA|few|TRBJ2-2
TGCAGCGTTGGTCAGGGCTTTGCCGGGGAGCTGTTTTTT
CSVGQGFAGELFF
>TRBV4-1|NA|NA|TRBJ2-7
TGCGCCAGCAGCCAAGATCTTAACAGGGTGAGTGGAGGGTTCTCCTACGAGCAGTACTTC
CASSQDLNRVSGGFSYEQYF
>TRBV5-1|NA|few|TRBJ2-5
TGCGCCAGCAGCTTCCATCTTTCGGGGAAAGAGACCCAGTACTTC
CASSFHLSGKETQYF
>TRBV23-1|TRBD1|few|TRBJ2-1
TGCGCCAGCAGTCCCAAAGACAGGGTTTTCAATGAGCAGTTCTTC
CASSPKDRVFNEQFF
>TRBV30|NA|few|TRBJ1-1
TGTGCCTGGAGTGCCGCCACAGGGTTTAGATTCTTT
CAWSAATGFRFF
>TRBV28|TRBD1|NA|TRBJ1-1
TGTGCCAGCACTCCGGACAGGGTGAACACTGAAGCTTTCTTT
CASTPDRVNTEAFF
>TRBV9|TRBD1|NA|TRBJ2-7
TGTGCCAGCAGCGTCTCCGGGACAGGGCAGTTAGGGCAGTACTTC
CASSVSGTGQLGQYF
>TRBV19|TRBD1|NA|TRBJ2-7
TGTGCCAGAGCCCCCCGAGAGGGGGCCCACGAGCAGTACTTC
CARAPREGAHEQYF
>TRBV6-5|NA|few|TRBJ1-1
TGTGCCAGCAGTGGATCGACGGGCAACACTGAAGCTTTCTTT
CASSGSTGNTEAFF
>TRBV2|NA|NA|TRBJ2-2
TGTGCCAGCAGCCTGAACACCGGGGAGCTGTTTTTT
CASSLNTGELFF
>TRBV10-3|TRBD1|few|TRBJ1-5
TGTGCCATCAGTGCATGGGGACAGGAGAACGGACCCCAGCATTTT
CAISAWGQENGPQHF
>TRBV6-6|NA|few|TRBJ2-1
TGTGCCAGCAGCTTGACAGGTGCCTACAATGAGCAGTTCTTC
CASSLTGAYNEQFF
>TRBV5-1|NA|few|TRBJ2-1
TGCGCCAGCAGCTTGGAAGGGCAGGGGTATGAGCAGTTCTTC
CASSLEGQGYEQFF
>TRBV7-9|TRBD1|few|TRBJ1-2
TGTGCCAGCAGCTTAGGGGACAGGGTTGGCTACACCTTC
CASSLGDRVGYTF
>TRBV7-9|NA|NA|TRBJ1-1
TGTGCCAGCAGCTTGGTTTCCTTGGGCACTGAAGCTTTCTTT
CASSLVSLGTEAFF
>TRBV29-1|NA|few|TRBJ1-2
TGCAGCGCATCGGTCGTTGGCGGTGGCTACACCTTC
CSASVVGGGYTF
>TRBV7-2|NA|NA|TRBJ1-2
TGTGCCAGCGAAATAGTCGGGGGTTTAAACTATGGCTACACCTTC
CASEIVGGLNYGYTF
>TRBV7-2|NA|few|TRBJ1-1
TGTGCCAGCAGCTTAATGCGGACCGACGGGACTGAAGCTTTCTTT
CASSLMRTDGTEAFF
>TRBV18|NA|few|TRBJ2-3
TGTGCCAGCTCACCACCGGGATATTTATCGAGGGATACGCAGTATTTT
CASSPPGYLSRDTQYF
>TRBV28|NA|NA|TRBJ1-2
TGTGCCAGCAGTTTACCCCACCCCGCTAACTATGGCTACACCTTC
CASSLPHPANYGYTF
>TRBV5-1|TRBD1|few|TRBJ1-2
TGCGCCAGCAGCTTAGGACAGGCCCGATATGGCTACACCTTC
CASSLGQARYGYTF
>TRBV15|NA|NA|TRBJ1-5
TGTGCCACCAGCAGAGAGTACTCCCAGCCCCAGCATTTT
CATSREYSQPQHF
>TRBV23-1|NA|NA|TRBJ1-1
TGCGCCAGTCCTGTCAGGGATAAGACTGAAGCTTTCTTT
CASPVRDKTEAFF
>TRBV2|TRBD1|NA|TRBJ1-1
TGTGCCAGCAGGCCGGGACAGGTGAGCACTGAAGCTTTCTTT
CASRPGQVSTEAFF
>TRBV29-1|NA|few|TRBJ1-1
TGCAGCGTTGAGCGGGACTCTAGGAACACTGAAGCTTTCTTT
CSVERDSRNTEAFF
>TRBV28|NA|NA|TRBJ2-3
TGTGCCAGCAGTACCCCCCCGGGCACAGATACGCAGTATTTT
CASSTPPGTDTQYF
>TRBV12-5|TRBD1|NA|TRBJ2-3
TGTGCTAGTGGCGACGGGACAGATTCCTTCACAGATACGCAGTATTTT
CASGDGTDSFTDTQYF
>TRBV2|TRBD1|NA|TRBJ2-2
TGTGCCAGCCGGACAGGGATCACCGGGGAGCTGTTTTTT
CASRTGITGELFF
>TRBV5-1|NA|few|TRBJ1-4
TGCGCCAGCAGCGGAATTTCAGGTGCCAATGAAAAACTGTTTTTT
CASSGISGANEKLFF
>TRBV11-2|NA|NA|TRBJ2-1
TGTGCCAGCAGCTTAGGGGGGGAGGTGAATGAGCAGTTCTTC
CASSLGGEVNEQFF
>TRBV7-2|NA|NA|TRBJ1-5
TGTGCCAGCAGCTTAACAGATAGCAATCAGCCCCAGCATTTT
CASSLTDSNQPQHF
>TRBV7-8|TRBD1|NA|TRBJ1-1
TGTGCCAGCAGCTTTTACCAATCACAGGGGGCGAATACTGAAGCTTTCTTT
CASSFYQSQGANTEAFF
>TRBV18|TRBD1|NA|TRBJ2-7
TGTGCCAGCTCAGGGACAGGGGGCTACGAGCAGTACTTC
CASSGTGGYEQYF
>TRBV20-1|NA|few|TRBJ2-3
TGCAGTGCTCCCCCAAGAGATACGCAGTATTTT
CSAPPRDTQYF
>TRBV9|TRBD2|NA|TRBJ2-5
TGTGCCAGCAGCGCGGGACTAGCGGTCCGGGAGACCCAGTACTTC
CASSAGLAVRETQYF
>TRBV19|TRBD2|few|TRBJ2-7
TGTGCCAGTAGTAAGAGAAGACTGAAGCTAGCGGGGGGACTGAGCTCCTACGAGCAGTACTTC
CASSKRRLKLAGGLSSYEQYF
>TRBV7-9|NA|few|TRBJ2-7
TGTGCCAGCAGGGGGGATACCTACGAGCAGTACTTC
CASRGDTYEQYF
>TRBV10-1|NA|few|TRBJ2-3
TGCGCCAGCAGTGCTCCGGGTCCAGACCGAGATACGCAGTATTTT
CASSAPGPDRDTQYF
>TRBV7-9|TRBD1|NA|TRBJ2-7
TGTGCCAGCAGTTCCAGGGGGCTACGAGACGAGCAGTACTTC
CASSSRGLRDEQYF
>TRBV4-2|NA|few|TRBJ2-1
TGTGCCAGCAGCCTGGAGGGGGGTAGGTCCTTCAATGAGCAGTTCTTC
CASSLEGGRSFNEQFF
>TRBV29-1|NA|NA|TRBJ1-5
TGCAGCGTTGGCGGGAGCAATCAGCCCCAGCATTTT
CSVGGSNQPQHF
>TRBV13|NA|NA|TRBJ1-1
TGTGCCAGCAGCTTAGTGATTCCGAACACTGAAGCTTTCTTT
CASSLVIPNTEAFF
>TRBV13|TRBD2|few|TRBJ2-7
TGTGCCAGCAGCTGGCCTCGGAGCGGGAGAAGATCCGAGCAGTACTTC
CASSWPRSGRRSEQYF